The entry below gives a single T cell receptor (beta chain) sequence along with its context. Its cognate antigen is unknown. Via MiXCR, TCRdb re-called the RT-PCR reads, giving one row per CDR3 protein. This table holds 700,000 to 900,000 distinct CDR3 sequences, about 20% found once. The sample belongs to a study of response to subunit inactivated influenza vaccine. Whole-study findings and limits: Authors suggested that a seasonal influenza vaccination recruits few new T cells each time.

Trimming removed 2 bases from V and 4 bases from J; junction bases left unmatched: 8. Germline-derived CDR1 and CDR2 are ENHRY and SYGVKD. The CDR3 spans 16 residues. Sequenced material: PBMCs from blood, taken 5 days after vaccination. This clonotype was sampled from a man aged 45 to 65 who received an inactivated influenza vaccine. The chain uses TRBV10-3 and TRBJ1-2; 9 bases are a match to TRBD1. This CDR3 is CAISEAGQGGPYGYTF. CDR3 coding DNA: TGTGCCATCAGTGAGGCGGGACAGGGAGGCCCCTATGGCTACACCTTC.